This passage covers 23 T cell receptor beta chains from one sample sequenced in a study of control samples from healthy donors and cancer patients. Data came from immunoSEQ multiplex PCR; TCRdb stores just in-frame clones and leaves some out. The table records under 150,000 clones, approximately 86% of them present only once. The specimen sequenced was blood. Receptor source: a woman between 25 and 40 years old in good health.

The genes are TRBV15 and TRBJ2-5; 9 bases are shared with TRBD1. CDR3 length: 15 residues. The germline CDR1 and CDR2 sequences are LNHNV and YYDKDF (reference sequence). Trimming cost V 2 bases and J 4 bases; bases outside gene matches: 5. Here the CDR3 DNA reads TGTGCCACCAGCAGATCCGAGACAGGGGGAGAGACCCAGTACTTC. Protein product: CATSRSETGGETQYF.

As to this clone: Other DNA sequences in the same sample also yield this CDR3. The chain employs TRBV2 and TRBJ1-5, with 9 bases lining up with TRBD1. Germline V CDR1 and CDR2: SNHLY, FYNNEI. With V trimmed by 0 bases and J by 4 bases, 4 bases remained unmatched. The CDR3 has 16 amino acids. The CDR3 nucleotides are TGTGCCAGCAGTGAAGCCTTAGGACAGGGGAATCAGCCCCAGCATTTT. Translation: CASSEALGQGNQPQHF. The full variable domain, in which reference TRBV2 and TRBJ1-5 provide the parts outside the CDR3, is EPEVTQTPSHQVTQMGQEVILRCVPISNHLYFYWYRQILGQKVEFLVSFYNNEISEKSEIFDDQFSVERPDGSNFTLKIRSTKLEDSAMYFCASSEALGQGNQPQHFGDGTRLSIL.

This clone was counted a few times. The chain combines TRBV5-5 with TRBJ1-2; tentative D call: TRBD1 (6 bases). V lost 0 bases and J 2 bases, leaving 11 bases between the germline ends. This CDR3 region has 15 residues. Germline CDR1 SGHKS, CDR2 YYEKEE (reference sequence). The CDR3 here is CASSLEAQGNYGYTF. The CDR3 coding sequence is TGTGCCAGCAGCTTGGAGGCCCAGGGGAACTATGGCTACACCTTC.

This clone has a handful of counts. The rearrangement uses TRBV7-8 and TRBJ1-5, with a possible D match to TRBD1 (5 bases). CDR1 SGHVS and CDR2 FQNEAQ come from the germline V gene. There are 14 residues in the CDR3. The V and J ends lost 6 bases and 2 bases respectively, with 11 bases between them. CDR3 amino acids: CASRPGTGNQPQHF. The DNA of the CDR3 is TGTGCCAGCAGGCCAGGGACGGGCAATCAGCCCCAGCATTTT.

The genes are TRBV3-1 (or the pseudogene TRBV3-2) and TRBJ2-7; TRBD1 might be the D (6 bases). The CDR3 covers 16 residues. The germline CDR1 and CDR2 sequences are LGHDT and YNNKEL (reference sequence). V lost 3 bases and J 2 bases, leaving 17 bases between the germline ends. The chain's CDR3 is CASSHHGTGNPYEQYF. CDR3 DNA sequence: TGTGCCAGCAGCCACCACGGAACAGGGAATCCCTACGAGCAGTACTTC.

The chain carries TRBV18 and TRBJ1-1, with 8 bases fitting TRBD1. V gave up 4 bases and J gave up 7 bases; unmatched junction bases: 11. There are 15 residues in the CDR3. Germline CDR1 and CDR2: KGHSH and LQKENI. The CDR3 region has the DNA TGTGCCAGCTCACTTTCAAACGACAGGGGCCGTGAAGCTTTCTTT. This sequence encodes CASSLSNDRGREAFF.

CDR3 sequence (DNA): TGTGCCAGCAGTTACTCGGGACGGACCAGCACAGATACGCAGTATTTT. This gives the protein CASSYSGRTSTDTQYF. V and J are TRBV6-5 and TRBJ2-3; D assignment may be TRBD1 or TRBD2 (5 bases each). Germline values: CDR1 MNHEY, CDR2 SVGAGI. The CDR3 is 16 residues long. Between the trimmed V and J ends, which lost 0 bases and 0 bases, there was a span of 10 bases.

The J gene is TRBJ1-2, the V gene TRBV29-1; D is unclear. The V gene lost 5 bases and the J gene lost 7 bases, with 14 bases spanning the gap. Germline V gene lookup returns CDR1 SQVTM and CDR2 ANQGSEA. There are 12 residues in the CDR3. This CDR3 is CSVREGPSGYTF. The CDR3 DNA is TGCAGCGTTCGAGAAGGGCCTAGTGGCTACACCTTC.

This chain joins TRBV5-1 and TRBJ2-3; D perhaps matches TRBD2 (6 bases). The CDR3 is 14 residues long. The germline V and J ends were trimmed by 0 bases and 5 bases, with 10 bases remaining between them. The germline V gene encodes CDR1 SGHRS and CDR2 YFSETQ. CDR3 nucleotide sequence: TGCGCCAGCAGCTTGGGGACTAAGGAAGATACGCAGTATTTT. Protein product: CASSLGTKEDTQYF.

This clone has just a few counts. The rearrangement uses TRBV24-1 and TRBJ1-5; D not resolved. The CDR3 has 14 residues. With 7 bases removed from V and 6 bases from J, the gap between germline ends came to 15 bases. Germline loops: CDR1 KGHDR, CDR2 SFDVKD. CDR3 sequence: CATSAAASGQPQHF. CDR3 nucleotide sequence: TGTGCCACCAGCGCGGCAGCATCGGGTCAGCCCCAGCATTTT.

This chain joins TRBV6-5 and TRBJ2-3, with D hard to call. The V and J ends lost 2 bases and 4 bases respectively, with 10 bases between them. Germline loops: CDR1 MNHEY, CDR2 SVGAGI. The CDR3 is made up of 14 amino acids. For the CDR3, the DNA is TGTGCCAGCAGTTACCGCCCTTTCTCAGATACGCAGTATTTT. Translating it yields CASSYRPFSDTQYF.

CDR3 in DNA: TGTGCCAGCAGTTTAGGGGCTCTGATGCCCCAGCATTTT. Residues: CASSLGALMPQHF. The chain is built from TRBV27 and TRBJ1-5; D possibly corresponds to TRBD1 (5 bases). Germline V gene lookup returns CDR1 MNHEY and CDR2 SMNVEV (reference sequence). This CDR3 has 13 residues. V lost 2 bases and J lost 9, with 11 bases in between.

This clone was recorded only once. The chain combines TRBV15 with TRBJ2-5; 9 nucleotides match TRBD1. V shed 5 bases and J 2 bases; nucleotides not matched to a gene: 3. Germline V gene sequence: CDR1 LNHNV, CDR2 YYDKDF (reference sequence). The length of the CDR3 is 14 residues. CDR3 in amino acids: CATSLQGAQETQYF. CDR3 bases: TGTGCCACCAGCTTACAGGGGGCGCAAGAGACCCAGTACTTC.

This clone was detected a few times. The rearrangement uses TRBV28 and TRBJ2-2, with 11 bases identical to TRBD2. J was trimmed by 2 bases and V by 8 bases; bases with no gene match: 4. The CDR3 spans 15 residues. The germline V gene has CDR1 MDHEN and CDR2 SYDVKM. The CDR3 coding sequence is TGTGCCAGCGGACTAGCGGGCGAAAACACCGGGGAGCTGTTTTTT. Translating gives CASGLAGENTGELFF.

This rearrangement joins TRBV29-1 to TRBJ2-7, with D perhaps TRBD2 (7 bases). This CDR3 contains 14 residues. Deletions cut 8 bases from V and 4 bases from J, with 21 bases between. The germline V gene encodes CDR1 SQVTM and CDR2 ANQGSEA. This CDR3 is CSPQKGGTPYEQYF. CDR3 DNA: TGCAGCCCACAGAAGGGGGGGACGCCGTACGAGCAGTACTTC.

CDR3 DNA: TGTGCCAGCAGCTTAGACCCGGGACAGCAAGAGACCCAGTACTTC. It encodes CASSLDPGQQETQYF. The chain joins TRBV11-2 to TRBJ2-5; 7 bases fit TRBD1. Trimming at V came to 0 bases and at J to 2 bases, leaving 3 bases not matched to a gene. The CDR3 is 15 residues long. CDR1 is SGHAT and CDR2 is FQNNGV in the germline V gene.

V is TRBV5-4 and J is TRBJ2-3; 7 bases line up with TRBD1. The CDR3 consists of 16 residues. The V and J ends lost 0 bases and 0 bases, in that order; junction bases with no gene match: 4. Germline values: CDR1 SGHNT, CDR2 YYREEE (reference sequence). DNA of the CDR3: TGTGCCAGCAGCTTGGATGGGACAGCTAGCACAGATACGCAGTATTTT. Translation gives CASSLDGTASTDTQYF.

This chain connects TRBV28 to TRBJ1-4, with D tentatively TRBD1 (5 bases). With 6 bases removed from V and 5 bases from J, the gap between germline ends came to 16 bases. Looked up from germline, CDR1 is MDHEN and CDR2 is SYDVKM. The CDR3 is made up of 15 amino acids. CDR3: CASRIKPGRNEKLFF. The CDR3 coding sequence is TGTGCCAGCAGGATAAAGCCGGGGCGCAATGAAAAACTGTTTTTT.

This clone was counted a single time. The V call is TRBV9, the J call TRBJ1-1; 7 positions match TRBD1. Trimming at V came to 0 bases and at J to 6 bases, leaving 5 bases not matched to a gene. Germline V gene data show CDR1 as SGDLS and CDR2 as YYNGEE. The CDR3 length is 14 residues. In nucleotides, the CDR3 is TGTGCCAGCAGCGTAGGAAACAGGGGCCCTGAAGCTTTCTTT. This gives the protein CASSVGNRGPEAFF.

The chain combines TRBV5-6 with TRBJ2-7; perhaps TRBD2 as D (7 bases). V was shortened by 3 bases and J by 2 bases, with 18 bases between the two germline ends. The CDR3 covers 16 residues. Germline CDR1 and CDR2: SGHDT and YYEEEE. This CDR3 is CASSWGGGKPPYEQYF. CDR3 DNA: TGTGCCAGCAGCTGGGGGGGCGGGAAGCCCCCCTACGAGCAGTACTTC.

J is TRBJ2-2 and V is TRBV28; D remains ambiguous. The CDR3 consists of 14 residues. V lost 6 bases, J lost 3 bases, and 11 bases lay in between. Germline loops: CDR1 MDHEN, CDR2 SYDVKM. The CDR3 bases are TGTGCCAGCAGATCGGACCAGTACACCGGGGAGCTGTTTTTT. It specifies CASRSDQYTGELFF.

This clone was observed a handful of times. The DNA of the CDR3 is TGTGCCAGCTCACCACCCGGGACAGGGTTTGAAAAACTGTTTTTT. This gives the protein CASSPPGTGFEKLFF. V and J are TRBV18 and TRBJ1-4, with 9 positions matching TRBD1. Unmatched junction bases numbered 3, after V lost 0 bases and J lost 7 bases. CDR1 KGHSH and CDR2 LQKENI come from the germline V gene. CDR3 length equals 15 residues.

The rearrangement joins TRBV7-3 to TRBJ1-1; no clear D gene. V was trimmed by 5 bases and J by 1 base, leaving 8 bases between them. The CDR3 runs to 13 residues. Per the germline V gene, CDR1 is SGHTA and CDR2 is FQGTGA. The CDR3 loop is CASSPTTNTEAFF. CDR3 coding DNA: TGTGCCAGCAGCCCAACCACGAACACTGAAGCTTTCTTT.